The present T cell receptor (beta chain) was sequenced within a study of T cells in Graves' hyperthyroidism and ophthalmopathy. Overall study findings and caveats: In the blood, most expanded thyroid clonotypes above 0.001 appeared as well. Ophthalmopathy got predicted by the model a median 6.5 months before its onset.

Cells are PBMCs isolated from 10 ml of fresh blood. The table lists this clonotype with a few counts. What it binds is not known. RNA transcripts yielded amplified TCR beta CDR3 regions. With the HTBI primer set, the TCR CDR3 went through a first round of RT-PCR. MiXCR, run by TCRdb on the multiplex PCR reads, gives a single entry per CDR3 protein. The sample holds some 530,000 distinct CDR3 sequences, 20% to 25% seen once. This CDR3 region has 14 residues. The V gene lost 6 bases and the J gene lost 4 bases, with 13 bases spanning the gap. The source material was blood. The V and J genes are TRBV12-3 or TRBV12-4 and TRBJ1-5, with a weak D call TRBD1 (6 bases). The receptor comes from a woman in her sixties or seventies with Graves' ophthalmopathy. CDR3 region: CASRQGHWNQPQHF. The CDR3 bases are TGTGCCAGCAGGCAGGGACACTGGAATCAGCCCCAGCATTTT.